This TCR beta chain was recorded in a study of early stage breast cancer tumors. Study-level background: The ER+/PR+/HER2- tumors included roughly eight ductal and four lobular carcinomas. Study results and caveats: Functional markers like CD4, CD8 and FOXP3 were missed in bulk sequencing. Commonly generated sequences made up most enriched TCRB sequences shared between patients.

The repertoire was sequenced with immunoSEQ multiplex PCR; TCRdb's copy has only in-frame clones and lacks some. The data show about 48,000 clones, around 83% seen once. The CDR3 spans 15 residues. V was pared by 1 base and J by 3 bases, with 11 bases between. Per germline, CDR1 SGHNT and CDR2 YYREEE (reference sequence). A note on this clone: Its antigen is not known. Within the sample, other DNA sequences also encode this same CDR3.

This chain joins TRBV5-4 and TRBJ2-1, with a tentative D call TRBD2 (5 bases). Sequencing was carried out using blood. This receptor was obtained from a person in their fifties or sixties with breast cancer. DNA of the CDR3: TGTGCCAGCAGCTTGAAGAGGGAAAGCTACAATGAGCAGTTCTTC. It encodes CASSLKRESYNEQFF.